Sequencing of this T cell receptor (beta chain) was carried out in a study of T cell responses to AZD1222 COVID-19 vaccine. Generated by immunoSEQ multiplex PCR, the TCRdb table keeps only in-frame clones and is missing some. The repertoire holds about 83,000 clones, with 86% as singletons. Trimming removed 4 bases at V and 8 bases at J, with 12 bases between. The CDR3 sequence is 12 residues long. Germline V gene data show CDR1 as SGHRS and CDR2 as YFSETQ. With regard to this clone: Its antigen is unidentified.

Broader study findings: White British donors predominated, females outnumbered males, and clonal diversity was possibly underestimated. Repertoires were collected only later (after the peak T cell response had occurred). Spike-specific TCR breadth and depth rose after two AZD1222 doses. Spike-spanning, vaccine-associated CD4 TCRs were dominant at 160-218 and 743-854.

This sample comprised peripheral blood, obtained on day 0 of AZD1222 vaccination. The sequence derives from an adult in good health. The chain carries TRBV5-1 and TRBJ1-2; D is perhaps TRBD1 (6 bases). In nucleotides, the CDR3 is TGCGCCAGCAGCCCACAGGGTAGCGGCTACACCTTC. This translates into CASSPQGSGYTF. The full variable domain, in which reference TRBV5-1 and TRBJ1-2 provide the parts outside the CDR3, is KAGVTQTPRYLIKTRGQQVTLSCSPISGHRSVSWYQQTPGQGLQFLFEYFSETQRNKGNFPGRFSGRQFSNSRSEMNVSTLELGDSALYLCASSPQGSGYTFGSGTRLTVV.